One sample yielded the 32 T cell receptor beta chains listed below, sequenced in a study of identical twins' blood T cells. TCRdb called the 5' RACE reads again in MiXCR, with one record for every CDR3 protein. In the table there are 400,000 or so distinct CDR3 sequences, 25% to 35% of which are singletons. Source material: PBMCs. These receptors all come from a woman between 18 and 50 years old in good health.

By share of the sample, this clonotype is medium-sized. V and J are TRBV6-4 and TRBJ2-2; D gene uncertain. This CDR3 comprises 13 residues. The V end lost 2 bases, the J end lost 0 bases, and 1 base lay between the germline ends. The germline V gene encodes CDR1 MRHNA and CDR2 SNTAGT. CDR3: CASSDTNTGELFF. The DNA of the CDR3 is TGTGCCAGCAGTGACACGAACACCGGGGAGCTGTTTTTT.

V is TRBV20-1 and J is TRBJ1-6; 8 nucleotides align to TRBD1. There are 14 residues in the CDR3. With V trimmed by 2 bases and J by 7 bases, 4 bases remained unmatched. Germline assignment: CDR1 DFQATT and CDR2 SNEGSKA (reference sequence). CDR3 amino acids: CSARQGALNSPLHF. The CDR3 DNA follows: TGCAGTGCTAGACAGGGGGCCCTCAATTCACCCCTCCACTTT.

Only a few counts were recorded for this clonotype. The rearrangement uses TRBV6-9 and TRBJ2-1, with 7 positions matching TRBD2. V was clipped by 9 bases and J by 7 bases; unmatched bases: 9. Germline V CDR1 and CDR2: MNHGY, SVAAGI. The CDR3 spans 13 residues. CDR3 nucleotide sequence: TGTGCCAGGAAGGGAGGGCCGAGGAATGAGCAGTTCTTC. Its translation: CARKGGPRNEQFF.

The rearrangement joins TRBV6-1 to TRBJ2-7; D might be TRBD1 or TRBD2, each matching 5 bases. CDR3 size: 14 residues. V lost 5 bases, J lost 0 bases, and 11 bases lay in between. Germline V gene lookup returns CDR1 MNHNS and CDR2 SASEGT. This CDR3 is CASSSAGSSYEQYF. Written as DNA, the CDR3 is TGTGCCAGCAGTAGCGCAGGGAGCTCCTACGAGCAGTACTTC.

This clonotype was counted a few times. The chain couples TRBV27 to TRBJ2-1, with 8 bases that match TRBD1. Trimming at V came to 7 bases and at J to 8 bases, leaving 10 bases not matched to a gene. Germline V gene data show CDR1 as MNHEY and CDR2 as SMNVEV (reference sequence). This CDR3 spans 14 amino acids. In DNA form, the CDR3 reads TGTGCCAGCACAACCGGGACAGGAGTCGATGAGCAGTTCTTC. Translated, it gives CASTTGTGVDEQFF.

The chain recombines TRBV19 with TRBJ1-2; possibly TRBD1 for D (5 bases). The CDR3 has 16 amino acids. From germline, CDR1 is LNHDA and CDR2 SQIVND (reference sequence). V dropped 2 bases and J dropped 2 bases, with 15 bases sitting between them. CDR3 sequence reads: CASSIPGRLENYGYTF. In nucleotides, the CDR3 is TGTGCCAGTAGTATACCGGGACGCCTGGAAAACTATGGCTACACCTTC.

This clonotype appeared once. Since a much larger clone is just one base distant, this may be a read error. The chain has TRBV10-3 and TRBJ2-7; TRBD1 might be the D (5 bases). The CDR3 loop spans 13 amino acids. The germline gives CDR1 ENHRY, CDR2 SYGVKD. CDR3: CATHGANHYGQYF. The DNA for the CDR3 is TGTGCCACCCATGGGGCCAACCACTACGGGCAGTACTTC.

The rearrangement joins TRBV6-6 to TRBJ2-2, with 9 bases aligning to TRBD2. With V trimmed by 5 bases and J by 4 bases, 5 bases remained unmatched. Per the germline V gene, CDR1 is MNHNY and CDR2 is SVGAGI (reference sequence). The CDR3 sequence is 15 residues long. The CDR3 loop reads CASSHPSGVTGELFF. CDR3 DNA: TGTGCCAGCAGTCACCCTAGCGGGGTCACCGGGGAGCTGTTTTTT.

The chain carries TRBV4-3 and TRBJ2-1; D is possibly TRBD2 (6 bases). Trimming shortened V by 4 bases and J by 7 bases, and 17 bases separated the two germline ends. The CDR3 has 15 residues. Germline CDR1 reads LGHNA; CDR2 reads YSLEER. As DNA, the CDR3 is TGCGCCAGCAGCCGGGGTAGCGGCAATATAAATGAGCAGTTCTTC. It specifies CASSRGSGNINEQFF.

This clonotype was observed a few times. The V call is TRBV18, the J call TRBJ2-1, with TRBD2 matching over 12 bases. CDR3 length: 16 residues. CDR1 is KGHSH and CDR2 is LQKENI in the germline V gene. Germline trimming cut 3 bases from V and 6 bases from J; bases unmatched to any gene: 6. CDR3 in amino acids: CASSPTSGRTSNEQFF. CDR3 in DNA: TGTGCCAGCTCACCGACTAGCGGGAGAACGTCCAATGAGCAGTTCTTC.

About this clonotype itself: The junction departs from germline at one end; a sequencing error may be responsible. The J gene is TRBJ2-3, the V gene TRBV5-6; perhaps TRBD2 as D (6 bases). Germline V gene lookup returns CDR1 SGHDT and CDR2 YYEEEE. The CDR3 contains 13 residues. Here the CDR3 DNA reads TGTGCCAGCTGCTTGTTTAGCGGAGATACGCAGTATTTT. Its protein product is CASCLFSGDTQYF.

The chain recombines TRBV20-1 with TRBJ1-1; D remains ambiguous. CDR1 and CDR2 from the germline V gene are DFQATT and SNEGSKA (reference sequence). Trimming pared 3 bases from V and 0 bases from J, leaving 14 bases between. CDR3 length: 15 residues. The CDR3 nucleotides read TGCAGTGCTAGCCTGCCAAAGGGCCTGAACACTGAAGCTTTCTTT. It codes for CSASLPKGLNTEAFF.

This chain uses TRBV6-5 with TRBJ1-3; D unresolved. Germline CDR1 MNHEY, CDR2 SVGAGI. V was trimmed by 4 bases and J by 3 bases, leaving 7 bases between them. The CDR3 contains 13 residues. The CDR3: CASSFGIGNTIYF. As DNA, the CDR3 is TGTGCCAGCAGTTTTGGTATTGGAAACACCATATATTTT.

This chain links TRBV29-1 with TRBJ1-1; 9 bases are a match to TRBD1. This CDR3 is 14 amino acids long. J gave up 3 bases and V 4 bases, and 6 bases lay outside the gene matches. CDR1 is SQVTM, CDR2 ANQGSEA, per germline. CDR3 DNA sequence: TGCAGCGTTGGGGGAAGGGACAGGGACACTGAAGCTTTCTTT. Protein sequence: CSVGGRDRDTEAFF. Filled out from reference TRBV29-1 and TRBJ1-1, the complete variable domain reads SAVISQKPSRDICQRGTSLTIQCQVDSQVTMMFWYRQQPGQSLTLIATANQGSEATYESGFVIDKFPISRPNLTFSTLTVSNMSPEDSSIYLCSVGGRDRDTEAFFGQGTRLTVV.

This clonotype was counted at least ten times. The chain links TRBV6-2 or TRBV6-3 to TRBJ1-2; D is undetermined. The CDR3 runs to 11 residues. Germline V gene sequence: CDR1 MNHEY, CDR2 SVGEGT. Between the trimmed V and J ends, which lost 4 bases and 3 bases, there was a span of 3 bases. The CDR3 DNA reads as TGTGCCAGCAGTTTGCACTATGGCTACACCTTC. It codes for CASSLHYGYTF.

This clonotype was observed a single time. Since a much larger clone is just one base distant, this may be a read error. The chain couples TRBV14 to TRBJ1-2; D uncertain. The CDR3 has 14 amino acids. V dropped 3 bases and J dropped 2 bases, with 10 bases sitting between them. Per germline, CDR1 SGHDN and CDR2 FVKESK. CDR3 in DNA: TGTGCCAGCAGCCATGGTCTTCTCAACTATGGCTACACCTTC. Translation: CASSHGLLNYGYTF.

Notes on this clonotype: This may be a read error: a much more frequent sequence differs by one nucleotide. This chain joins TRBV29-1 and TRBJ1-2; unclear D gene. This CDR3 has 14 amino acids. CDR1 is SQVTM, CDR2 ANQGSEA, per germline. V was shortened by 5 bases and J by 5 bases, with 18 bases between the two germline ends. The CDR3 region is CSVCPRRDFYGYTF. The CDR3 bases are TGCAGCGTTTGTCCCCGGCGGGATTTTTATGGCTACACCTTC.

The rearrangement uses TRBV9 and TRBJ1-1; D remains ambiguous. V lost 0 bases, J lost 4 bases, and 10 bases lay in between. CDR1 and CDR2 (germline): SGDLS, YYNGEE. This CDR3 has 14 amino acids. This chain's CDR3 is CASSVEPQRTEAFF. The CDR3 region has the DNA TGTGCCAGCAGCGTAGAACCGCAGCGCACTGAAGCTTTCTTT.

The chain combines TRBV18 with TRBJ1-3, with D perhaps TRBD1 (5 bases). The CDR3 spans 14 residues. V lost 3 bases and J lost 9, with 15 bases in between. Germline values: CDR1 KGHSH, CDR2 LQKENI. The CDR3: CASSPTDTAITIYF. As DNA, the CDR3 is TGTGCCAGCTCACCTACGGACACGGCGATCACCATATATTTT.

Comments on this clonotype: A much larger clone differs from this one at a single base, so this may be a read error. The chain has TRBV6-1 and TRBJ2-2, with a possible D match to TRBD2 (6 bases). This CDR3 spans 14 amino acids. Germline loops: CDR1 MNHNS, CDR2 SASEGT. The CDR3 nucleotides read TGTGCCAGCAGCGCTGTCAGCGGCGGCGGGGAGCTGCTTTTT. Its protein is CASSAVSGGGELLF.

This chain joins TRBV3-1 and TRBJ2-3; D gene unclear. Germline loops: CDR1 LGHDT, CDR2 YNNKEL (reference sequence). V lost 4 bases, J lost 2 bases, and 16 bases lay in between. The CDR3 extends over 16 amino acids. This CDR3 is CASSREWTDPTDTQYF. CDR3 sequence (DNA): TGTGCCAGCAGCCGGGAATGGACGGACCCCACAGATACGCAGTATTTT.

A few counts support this clonotype. This sequence joins TRBV10-3 and TRBJ2-1, with 7 nucleotides matching TRBD1. This CDR3 has 14 amino acids. The junction had 11 bases not matched to a gene; V was cut back by 5 bases and J by 10 bases. Germline V gene data show CDR1 as ENHRY and CDR2 as SYGVKD. The DNA for the CDR3 is TGTGCCATCAGTATTAATCCACCGGGACAGGAGCAGTTCTTC. Its translation is CAISINPPGQEQFF.

This clonotype was observed a handful of times. The chain links TRBV5-1 to TRBJ2-1; D perhaps matches TRBD1 (7 bases). This CDR3 spans 15 amino acids. V lost 0 bases to trimming and J lost 9 bases, with 16 bases between them. Germline-derived CDR1 and CDR2 are SGHRS and YFSETQ. CDR3: CASSLGIRGRTEQFF. CDR3 in DNA: TGCGCCAGCAGCTTGGGGATCAGGGGGAGGACTGAGCAGTTCTTC.

This chain connects TRBV14 to TRBJ2-2; D is possibly TRBD2 (5 bases). Trimming left V 4 bases short and J 1 base short, with 13 bases between. The CDR3 covers 16 residues. Germline lookup yields CDR1 SGHDN and CDR2 FVKESK. CDR3 amino acids: CASSPASGWNTGELFF. Here the CDR3 DNA reads TGTGCCAGCAGCCCCGCGAGCGGATGGAACACCGGGGAGCTGTTTTTT.

The chain couples TRBV20-1 to TRBJ2-7; 10 positions match TRBD1. Germline CDR1 reads DFQATT; CDR2 reads SNEGSKA (reference sequence). The length of the CDR3 is 14 residues. The V gene end was trimmed by 6 bases and the J gene end by 5 bases; junction bases not matched to a gene: 10. CDR3 in amino acids: CSALSGTGANEQYF. Here the CDR3 DNA reads TGCAGTGCGCTTTCCGGGACAGGGGCTAACGAGCAGTACTTC.

This clonotype appeared a few times. The chain has TRBV12-5 and TRBJ1-3, with a weak D call TRBD1 (5 bases). CDR3 length: 16 residues. Germline CDR1 LGHNT, CDR2 FRNRAP. V lost 6 bases, J lost 0 bases, and 15 bases lay in between. The CDR3 DNA is TGTGCTAGTGGCCACCCCCCAGGGAGCTCTGGAAACACCATATATTTT. This translates into CASGHPPGSSGNTIYF.

At least ten counts were recorded for this clonotype. The V call is TRBV10-3, the J call TRBJ1-1, with unresolved D. Germline V gene data show CDR1 as ENHRY and CDR2 as SYGVKD. CDR3 length: 15 amino acids. The V gene lost 0 bases and the J gene lost 6 bases, with 14 bases spanning the gap. The CDR3 region is CAISESPGWVAEAFF. In DNA form, the CDR3 reads TGTGCCATCAGTGAGTCGCCGGGCTGGGTCGCTGAAGCTTTCTTT.

Comment on this clonotype: Because the CDR3 is missing its conserved closing phenylalanine or tryptophan, this is likely a read error. This sequence joins TRBV3-1 and TRBJ1-5; D gene unclear. The CDR3 has 13 amino acids. V was trimmed by 2 bases and J by 5 bases, leaving 7 bases between them. Germline CDR1 is LGHDT and CDR2 is YNNKEL (reference sequence). In nucleotides, the CDR3 is TGTGCCAGCAGCCAATACCGAGATCAGCCCCAGCATTTG. Translation gives CASSQYRDQPQHL.

This clonotype came up many times. This chain connects TRBV12-3 or TRBV12-4 to TRBJ2-7; D call uncertain. The CDR3 extends over 14 amino acids. V lost 5 bases and J 2 bases, leaving 13 bases between the germline ends. CDR3 bases: TGTGCCAGCAGTCCGATAAGGTACCCCTACGAGCAGTACTTC. It specifies CASSPIRYPYEQYF.

The chain uses TRBV20-1 and TRBJ1-3, with no clear D. The V end lost 5 bases, the J end lost 3 bases, and 11 bases lay between the germline ends. Germline V gene data show CDR1 as DFQATT and CDR2 as SNEGSKA (reference sequence). This CDR3 has 13 amino acids. CDR3 in amino acids: CSAGQDRGNTIYF. CDR3 sequence (DNA): TGCAGTGCTGGTCAGGATCGTGGAAACACCATATATTTT.

The chain has TRBV4-3 and TRBJ2-6, with D unclear. In germline, CDR1 is LGHNA, CDR2 YSLEER. This CDR3 is built from 16 residues. The V gene lost 0 bases and the J gene lost 2 bases, with 8 bases spanning the gap. The CDR3 sequence is CASSQESAAGANVLTF. The CDR3, as DNA: TGCGCCAGCAGCCAAGAGTCAGCCGCTGGGGCCAACGTCCTGACTTTC.

This clonotype was seen more than once but under ten times. The chain uses TRBV27 and TRBJ1-5; D unresolved. Germline V gives CDR1 MNHEY, CDR2 SMNVEV (reference sequence). This CDR3 region has 12 residues. Trimming left V 4 bases short and J 8 bases short, with 9 bases between. Here the CDR3 reads CASSSPGKPQHF. CDR3 DNA: TGTGCCAGCAGTTCCCCTGGTAAGCCCCAGCATTTT.